The present T cell receptor (beta chain) was sequenced within a study of CD8+ T cells in alopecia areata. Study information: Oral tofacitinib (5 to 10 mg twice daily) was administered to treated patients. Patients remained on tofacitinib for 6 to 18 months and then went 6 months without it. Broader study findings: Possibly because of HLA-related factors, TCR sharing was less clear across patients than in mice.

cDNA serving as the sequencing template came from extracted, reverse transcribed RNA. Data came from immunoSEQ multiplex PCR; TCRdb stores just in-frame clones and leaves some out. The sample contains about 180,000 clones, less than 75% of which appear only once. Germline V gene lookup returns CDR1 SQVTM and CDR2 ANQGSEA. The germline V and J ends were trimmed by 3 bases and 8 bases, with 14 bases remaining between them. The CDR3 is 13 residues long. In regard to this clone: Its antigen is unknown.

This TCR was recovered from a human donor with alopecia areata. Sample: CD8+ T cells sorted from blood, taken at week 0. The rearrangement links TRBV29-1 to TRBJ2-1, with D tentatively TRBD1 (5 bases). The CDR3 nucleotides are TGCAGCGTTGATTGGAAACAGGTAGATGAGCAGTTCTTC. Translating it yields CSVDWKQVDEQFF.